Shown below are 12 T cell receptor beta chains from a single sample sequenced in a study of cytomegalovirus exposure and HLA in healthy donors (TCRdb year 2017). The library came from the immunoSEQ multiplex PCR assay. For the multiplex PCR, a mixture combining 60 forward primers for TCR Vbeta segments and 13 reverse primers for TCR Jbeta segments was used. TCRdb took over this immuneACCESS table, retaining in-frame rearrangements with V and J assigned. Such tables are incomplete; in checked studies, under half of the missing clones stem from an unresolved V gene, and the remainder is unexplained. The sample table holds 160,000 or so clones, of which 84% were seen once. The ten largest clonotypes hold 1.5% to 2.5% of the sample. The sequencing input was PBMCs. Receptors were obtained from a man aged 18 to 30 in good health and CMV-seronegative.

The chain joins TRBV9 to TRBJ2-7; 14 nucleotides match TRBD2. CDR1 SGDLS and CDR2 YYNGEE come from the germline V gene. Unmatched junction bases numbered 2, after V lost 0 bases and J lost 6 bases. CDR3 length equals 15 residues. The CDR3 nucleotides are TGTGCCAGCAGCGTAGGGGGACTAGCGGGAGTCGAGCAGTACTTC. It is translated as CASSVGGLAGVEQYF.

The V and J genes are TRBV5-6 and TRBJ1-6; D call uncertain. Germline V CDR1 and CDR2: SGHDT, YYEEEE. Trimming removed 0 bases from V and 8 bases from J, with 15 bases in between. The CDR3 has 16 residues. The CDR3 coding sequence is TGTGCCAGCAGCTTGGTGTTCGGTTCCGGGGATTCACCCCTCCACTTT. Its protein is CASSLVFGSGDSPLHF.

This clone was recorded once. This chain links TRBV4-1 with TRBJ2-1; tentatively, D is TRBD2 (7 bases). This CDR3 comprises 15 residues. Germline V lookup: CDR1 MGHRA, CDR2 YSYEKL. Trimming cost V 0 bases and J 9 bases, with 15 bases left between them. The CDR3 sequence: CASSQDRGALGEQFF. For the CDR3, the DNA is TGCGCCAGCAGCCAAGACCGGGGGGCCTTGGGTGAGCAGTTCTTC.

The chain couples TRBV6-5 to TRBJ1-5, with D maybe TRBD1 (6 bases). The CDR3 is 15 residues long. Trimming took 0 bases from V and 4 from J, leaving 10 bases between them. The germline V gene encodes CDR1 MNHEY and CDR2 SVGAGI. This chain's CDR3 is CASSYSRGVNQPQHF. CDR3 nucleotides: TGTGCCAGCAGTTACTCCAGGGGAGTGAATCAGCCCCAGCATTTT.

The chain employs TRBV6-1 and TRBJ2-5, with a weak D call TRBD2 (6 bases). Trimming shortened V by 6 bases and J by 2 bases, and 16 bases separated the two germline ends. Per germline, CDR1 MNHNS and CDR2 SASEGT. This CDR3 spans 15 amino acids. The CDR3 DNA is TGTGCCAGCAGCCTCCCACGGAGGGCGCAAGAGACCCAGTACTTC. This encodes CASSLPRRAQETQYF.

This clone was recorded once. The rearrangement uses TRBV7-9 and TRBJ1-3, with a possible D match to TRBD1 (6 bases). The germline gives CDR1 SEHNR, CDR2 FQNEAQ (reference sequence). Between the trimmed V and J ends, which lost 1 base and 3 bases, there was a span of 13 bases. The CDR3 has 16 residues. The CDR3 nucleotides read TGTGCCAGCAGCTTAGTGCCGGAACAGGGTGGAAACACCATATATTTT. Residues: CASSLVPEQGGNTIYF.

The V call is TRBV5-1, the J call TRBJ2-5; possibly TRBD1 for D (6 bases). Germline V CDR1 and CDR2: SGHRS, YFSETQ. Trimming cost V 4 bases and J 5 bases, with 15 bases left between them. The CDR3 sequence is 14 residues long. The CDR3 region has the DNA TGCGCCAGCAGCCCGGGACACCTGGAGGAGACCCAGTACTTC. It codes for CASSPGHLEETQYF.

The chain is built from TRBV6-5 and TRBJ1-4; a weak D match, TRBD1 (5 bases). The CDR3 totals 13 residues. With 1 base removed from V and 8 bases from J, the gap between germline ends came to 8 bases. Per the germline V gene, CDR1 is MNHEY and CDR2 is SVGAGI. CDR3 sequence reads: CASSYLGGEKLFF. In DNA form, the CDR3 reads TGTGCCAGCAGTTACTTGGGGGGGGAAAAACTGTTTTTT.

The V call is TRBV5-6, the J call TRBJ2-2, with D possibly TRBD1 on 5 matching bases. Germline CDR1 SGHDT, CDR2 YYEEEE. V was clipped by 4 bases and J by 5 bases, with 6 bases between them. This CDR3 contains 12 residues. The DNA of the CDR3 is TGTGCCAGCAGCAGGGGTACCGGGGAGCTGTTTTTT. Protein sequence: CASSRGTGELFF.

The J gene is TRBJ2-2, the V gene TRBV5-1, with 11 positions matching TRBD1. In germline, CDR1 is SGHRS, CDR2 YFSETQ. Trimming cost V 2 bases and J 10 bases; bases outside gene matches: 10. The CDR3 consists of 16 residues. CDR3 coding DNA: TGCGCCAGCAGCTTCGGGACAGGGGGGCGACGTTCGGAGCTGTTTTTT. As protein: CASSFGTGGRRSELFF. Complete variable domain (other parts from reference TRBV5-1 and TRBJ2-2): KAGVTQTPRYLIKTRGQQVTLSCSPISGHRSVSWYQQTPGQGLQFLFEYFSETQRNKGNFPGRFSGRQFSNSRSEMNVSTLELGDSALYLCASSFGTGGRRSELFFGEGSRLTVL.

As DNA, the CDR3 is TGTGCCAGCAGCCTTCCTACCCATAGCGGGCGCTACACCTTC. Its protein product is CASSLPTHSGRYTF. The rearrangement joins TRBV28 to TRBJ1-2; D remains unclear. The germline V gene has CDR1 MDHEN and CDR2 SYDVKM. This CDR3 has 14 amino acids. V was cut by 6 bases and J by 9 bases, with 20 bases left in between.

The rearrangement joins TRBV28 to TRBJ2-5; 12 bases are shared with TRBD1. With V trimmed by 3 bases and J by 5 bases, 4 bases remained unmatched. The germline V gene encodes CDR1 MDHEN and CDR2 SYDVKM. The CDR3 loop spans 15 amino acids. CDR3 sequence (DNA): TGTGCCAGCAGTTTGGGACAGGGGGCGGGGGAGACCCAGTACTTC. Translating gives CASSLGQGAGETQYF.